This T cell receptor (beta chain) was recovered during a study of T cells in Graves' hyperthyroidism and ophthalmopathy (dated by TCRdb to the late 2010s). A note on the overall study: Peripheral blood was collected at initial diagnosis, before any treatment. The paper reports TCR Vbeta CDR3 sequencing of some 140 peripheral blood samples: fewer than 50 ophthalmopathy, some 80 hyperthyroidism and roughly 17 progressor patients. Prospective prediction of ophthalmopathy was tested in an independent validation cohort of 18 to 20 hyperthyroidism patients and some 17 patients who later progressed to ophthalmopathy. In addition, the study compared T-cell repertoires in thyroid tissue and in blood from six Graves' hyperthyroidism patients. For training and testing, the roughly 100 patients in the discovery cohort were randomly divided in a 7:3 ratio. Once sampling was done, hyperthyroidism patients were given methimazole at a starting dose of 30 mg daily, whereas ophthalmopathy patients were given high-dose intravenous methylprednisolone. To identify TCR V-J signatures that set the groups apart, the researchers used a discovery cohort of 100 or so patients, made up of approximately 43 with Graves' ophthalmopathy and some 58 with stable Graves' hyperthyroidism.

The investigation overall reported the following: Most expanded thyroid clonotypes (frequency above 0.001) were also found in blood, which suggests that blood repertoires may mirror thyroid immune responses. A model built on a 13 V-J signature distinguished ophthalmopathy from stable hyperthyroidism, reaching about 88% sensitivity and about 81% specificity in cross-validation and 80%/75% in testing. No statistical method was used to fix the sample size in advance, and group allocation was not hidden from the investigators. In validation, the model predicted progression to ophthalmopathy with over 60% sensitivity and over 72% specificity, a median of around six months before onset.

Notes on this clonotype: What antigen it recognizes has not been identified. Base qualities were left out, and no much larger clone turns up one base away.

Stable Graves' hyperthyroidism was defined as no progression to ophthalmopathy during 18 months of follow-up. The hyperthyroidism patients were between 18 and 65 years old and newly diagnosed, with a disease duration of less than 2 months. Exclusion was applied to patients with uncontrolled infections, other autoimmune diseases, pregnancy or lactation. Diagnoses were based on clinical symptoms, serum thyroxine and TRAb, thyroid ultrasound and orbital computed tomography. PBMCs were isolated from around 10 ml of fresh peripheral blood by Ficoll-Paque density gradient centrifugation. Total RNA was extracted using Trizol reagent, and RNA quality was assessed on an Agilent 2100 Bioanalyzer. TCR beta CDR3 regions were amplified from RNA transcripts. The first round of RT-PCR for the TCR CDR3 was performed with the HTBI primer set and the Qiagen OneStep RT-PCR kit. Libraries were constructed in a second round of multiplex PCR, after which size selection and purification were carried out. Sequencing of the libraries was done on an Illumina HiSeq2000 using paired-end 100 bp reads. The authors' pipeline ran thus. SOAPnuke was used to process the raw data, removing reads that contained adapters or uncalled bases, had a mean Phred below 15, or lacked an exact match to the constant primer or identifier. COPE v1.2.5 was used to merge high-quality paired reads, and clonotypes were defined as unique nucleotide sequences. MiTCR v1.1 was used to align the clonotypes against IMGT TRBV, TRBD and TRBJ reference segments. Analysis was restricted to V-J combinations with a frequency above 0.0001, which covered roughly 99% of repertoires. The TCS score was defined as the ratio of F50 (clonal expansion) to E x V (chaos), calculated using BLOSUM62-based TCRdist between CDR3 peptides within each V-J. Welch's t-statistics and random forest reduced roughly 530 V-J features to fewer than 15, which were used in a naive Bayes classifier (R e1071). TCRdb itself trimmed the public reads at Q25 with fastp, ran MiXCR and retained productive beta chains. Merged by CDR3 protein, the rows form single entries marked with the most common genes and DNA. TCRdb's processing, not the authors', yielded these V and J calls. The sample table lists some 180,000 distinct CDR3 sequences, roughly 17% of them with a count of one. Of the sample, roughly 55% is held by the ten largest clones.

Input material: blood. This clonotype was obtained from a woman aged 45-65 years with Graves' hyperthyroidism.

The nucleotide sequence reads as follows: TGTGCCAGCAGCGACCAAAGGACTAGCGGGAGTATGAATGAGCAGTTCTTC. This sequence encodes CASSDQRTSGSMNEQFF. Recombination joined TRBV7-2 with TRBJ2-1, with 13 central nucleotides matching TRBD2. The CDR3 numbers 17 residues from cysteine through phenylalanine. Of the read, only the CDR3 DNA is kept; its 51 bases are in frame from base 1. Unmatched junction bases come to 11, with V trimmed by 5 bases and J by 7 bases. Based on the germline V gene, the CDR1 and CDR2 sequences are SGHTA and FQGNSA.